One and the same sample provided the 20 T cell receptor beta chains below, sequenced in a study of shared clonotypes between healthy human individuals. Libraries were prepared by immunoSEQ multiplex PCR; TCRdb keeps only in-frame clonotypes and omits some of them. The table includes about 1.5 million clones, around 98% detected once. Sequencing was carried out using naive CD4+ T cells sorted from blood. Indicated subset: CD45RA+ positively selected. These receptors all stem from a man under 40 in good health.

The chain joins TRBV11-3 to TRBJ2-2; TRBD2 might be the D (7 bases). Germline V gene lookup returns CDR1 SGHNT and CDR2 YENEEA. The CDR3 loop spans 16 amino acids. Trimming pared 5 bases from V and 6 bases from J, leaving 19 bases between. CDR3 DNA: TGTGCCAGCAGCCGCCAGGGGCGGGAGAGAGCCGGGGAGCTGTTTTTT. Translation gives CASSRQGRERAGELFF.

The DNA of the CDR3 is TGTGCCGTGGGCCCCCGCCCCGGGGAGCTGTTTTTT. Protein sequence: CAVGPRPGELFF. The chain employs TRBV10-3 and TRBJ2-2; D is undetermined. CDR3 size: 12 residues. Trimming took off 11 bases at V and 6 bases at J, with 13 bases between the two ends. Germline assignment: CDR1 ENHRY and CDR2 SYGVKD.

The rearrangement joins TRBV7-2 to TRBJ2-3; no firm D call. CDR1 and CDR2 (germline): SGHTA, FQGNSA. V was cut by 4 bases and J by 6 bases, with 14 bases left in between. This CDR3 is 14 amino acids long. CDR3 in amino acids: CASSYIPASDTQYF. In DNA, the CDR3 is TGTGCCAGCAGCTACATACCAGCTTCCGATACGCAGTATTTT.

The V and J genes are TRBV7-6 and TRBJ2-2; TRBD2 matches at 7 bases. CDR3 length: 14 amino acids. Looked up from germline, CDR1 is SGHVS and CDR2 is FNYEAQ. V gave up 8 bases and J gave up 5 bases; unmatched junction bases: 8. CDR3: CASVKAGRTGELFF. In nucleotides, the CDR3 is TGTGCCAGCGTCAAAGCGGGGAGAACCGGGGAGCTGTTTTTT.

The chain couples TRBV6-1 to TRBJ1-1; 8 bases align to TRBD1. Germline CDR1 MNHNS, CDR2 SASEGT. The J segment lost 5 bases and the V segment lost 3 bases, leaving 5 bases of the junction unmatched. The CDR3 has 14 amino acids. This CDR3 reads CASSEIRGRTEAFF. CDR3 DNA sequence: TGTGCCAGCAGTGAGATCAGGGGGCGTACTGAAGCTTTCTTT.

The J gene is TRBJ2-5, the V gene TRBV28, with 11 bases matching TRBD2. Losses at the gene ends were 8 bases for V and 5 bases for J; bases not matched to a gene: 10. The CDR3 is 15 amino acids. CDR1 and CDR2 (germline): MDHEN, SYDVKM. The CDR3 coding sequence is TGTGCCAGCCGGGGACTAGCGGCTCGGGGGGAGACCCAGTACTTC. It yields the protein CASRGLAARGETQYF.

The CDR3 loop reads CAWSPLSARPSWGYTF. The CDR3 bases are TGTGCCTGGAGTCCTCTGAGCGCTCGCCCGAGTTGGGGCTACACCTTC. The chain couples TRBV30 to TRBJ1-2; no definite D call. Germline V lookup: CDR1 GTSNPN, CDR2 SVGIG (reference sequence). CDR3 size: 16 residues. Deletions cut 2 bases from V and 8 bases from J, with 24 bases between.

The chain carries TRBV18 and TRBJ2-3; D not certain. Trimming removed 5 bases from V and 0 bases from J, with 9 bases in between. The CDR3 covers 14 residues. CDR1 KGHSH and CDR2 LQKENI come from the germline V gene. The CDR3 sequence: CASSTAESTDTQYF. The DNA for the CDR3 is TGTGCCAGCTCAACTGCGGAGAGCACAGATACGCAGTATTTT.

The chain links TRBV19 to TRBJ1-1; no reliable D call. The germline V gene encodes CDR1 LNHDA and CDR2 SQIVND (reference sequence). The length of the CDR3 is 14 residues. With 10 bases removed from V and 1 base from J, the gap between germline ends came to 16 bases. CDR3 DNA sequence: TGTGCCACTACCATGGGCGGCAAGAACACTGAAGCTTTCTTT. It codes for CATTMGGKNTEAFF.

J is TRBJ1-4 and V is TRBV5-1, with D maybe TRBD1 (6 bases). The ends were cut back, 5 bases at V and 8 bases at J, with 13 bases in the middle. The CDR3 runs to 13 residues. Germline V gives CDR1 SGHRS, CDR2 YFSETQ. In nucleotides, the CDR3 is TGCGCCAGCAGTAACCCGGGACACGAAAAACTGTTTTTT. Translating gives CASSNPGHEKLFF.

V gene TRBV9 combines with J gene TRBJ2-2; TRBD1 matches at 8 bases. The V segment lost 3 bases and the J segment 4 bases; nucleotides outside the gene matches: 8. Germline V gene lookup returns CDR1 SGDLS and CDR2 YYNGEE. This CDR3 contains 16 residues. CDR3 in amino acids: CASSERRQGATGELFF. The DNA of the CDR3 is TGTGCCAGCAGCGAAAGACGCCAGGGGGCCACCGGGGAGCTGTTTTTT.

The rearrangement links TRBV27 to TRBJ2-1; a possible D gene is TRBD1 (6 bases). This CDR3 has 14 residues. CDR1 and CDR2 (germline): MNHEY, SMNVEV (reference sequence). V was trimmed by 0 bases and J by 10 bases, leaving 13 bases between them. The CDR3: CASSLSPGQREQFF. CDR3 DNA: TGTGCCAGCAGTTTATCCCCCGGACAGAGGGAGCAGTTCTTC.

The chain uses TRBV5-1 and TRBJ2-2; D gene ambiguous. Trimming cost V 5 bases and J 4 bases, with 9 bases left between them. This CDR3 is built from 13 residues. Germline values: CDR1 SGHRS, CDR2 YFSETQ. The CDR3 spells CASSEGFTGELFF. CDR3 DNA: TGCGCCAGCAGTGAAGGGTTCACCGGGGAGCTGTTTTTT.

The J gene is TRBJ1-5, the V gene TRBV6-1; perhaps TRBD1 as D (5 bases). The CDR3 is 14 residues long. The V end was cut by 7 bases, the J end by 9 bases, with 19 bases between. Germline CDR1 and CDR2: MNHNS and SASEGT. The CDR3 bases are TGTGCCAGCACCATCAGCCCGCGGGGGGGGCCCCAGCATTTT. This codes for CASTISPRGGPQHF.

The chain recombines TRBV14 with TRBJ2-3; D perhaps matches TRBD2 (6 bases). This CDR3 spans 13 amino acids. V lost 2 bases and J 4 bases, leaving 7 bases between the germline ends. From germline, CDR1 is SGHDN and CDR2 FVKESK. CDR3: CASSQRGSDTQYF. The DNA of the CDR3 is TGTGCCAGCAGCCAACGGGGGTCAGATACGCAGTATTTT.

For the CDR3, the DNA is TGTGCCAGCAGCACTCGGACAGGGGTGTTGAGTGAGCAGTTCTTC. Amino acids: CASSTRTGVLSEQFF. The rearrangement joins TRBV5-4 to TRBJ2-1, with 9 bases identical to TRBD1. CDR3 length: 15 amino acids. V lost 4 bases and J lost 9; bases outside the gene matches: 11. Germline V gene data show CDR1 as SGHNT and CDR2 as YYREEE (reference sequence).

V usage is TRBV6-6 and J usage is TRBJ2-1; D is perhaps TRBD1 or TRBD2 (5 bases each). This CDR3 has 13 residues. Trimming took 5 bases from V and 7 from J, leaving 12 bases between them. CDR1 is MNHNY and CDR2 is SVGAGI in the germline V gene (reference sequence). In DNA form, the CDR3 reads TGTGCCAGCAGTCTCCGATGGGGGAATGAGCAGTTCTTC. This sequence encodes CASSLRWGNEQFF.

The chain combines TRBV30 with TRBJ2-1; TRBD2 matches at 7 bases. The CDR3 consists of 14 residues. Germline V gene lookup returns CDR1 GTSNPN and CDR2 SVGIG (reference sequence). Trimming removed 4 bases from V and 5 bases from J; junction bases left unmatched: 8. CDR3 bases: TGTGCCTGGAATACCCTAGCGGAACACAATGAGCAGTTCTTC. Its protein product is CAWNTLAEHNEQFF.

V and J are TRBV2 and TRBJ2-2; no clear D. V was trimmed by 4 bases and J by 7 bases, leaving 10 bases between them. This CDR3 has 13 amino acids. Germline-derived CDR1 and CDR2 are SNHLY and FYNNEI. DNA for the CDR3: TGTGCCAGCAGTGTCAAAAAGAACGGGGAGCTGTTTTTT. Protein: CASSVKKNGELFF. The complete variable domain, with remaining parts taken from reference TRBV2 and TRBJ2-2, reads EPEVTQTPSHQVTQMGQEVILRCVPISNHLYFYWYRQILGQKVEFLVSFYNNEISEKSEIFDDQFSVERPDGSNFTLKIRSTKLEDSAMYFCASSVKKNGELFFGEGSRLTVL.

The CDR3 here is CASSAREGLVTEAFF. DNA of the CDR3: TGTGCCAGCAGCGCCCGCGAGGGCCTGGTCACTGAAGCTTTCTTT. This sequence joins TRBV9 and TRBJ1-1; D gene uncertain. The CDR3 is 15 amino acids. The germline gives CDR1 SGDLS, CDR2 YYNGEE. V was pared by 3 bases and J by 4 bases, with 16 bases between.